This T cell receptor beta chain was identified during a study of blood T cell repertoires in COVID-19 (dated by TCRdb to 2020 to 2022). Regarding the research as a whole: Samples from collaborators originated in the United States, Italy and Spain and spanned both the acute and convalescent phases of COVID-19. The dataset comprised deeply sampled blood TCRbeta repertoires from subjects exposed to, actively infected with, or recovered from COVID-19. The repertoires were released in a freely available public database intended as a resource for research on the immune response to SARS-CoV-2. Samples came from the ongoing ImmuneRACE study (first 160 participants) plus 1,254 subjects from 6 global collaborators. Where HLA class I and class II types were available, the types were taken from metadata supplied by the sample provider, not from assay-based typing. The sample metadata nearly always contained a de-identified subject ID, COVID-19 status, age in years and sex. The material from the prospective study consisted of cDNA or gDNA derived from T cells, B-cell-depleted T cells, or PBMCs.

TCRbeta CDR3 regions were amplified from genomic DNA using the immunoSEQ Assay, a bias-controlled multiplex PCR. The authors' analysis ran thus. Nucleated cell counts per sample were estimated from amplification of reference gene primers within the assay. To quantify the absolute abundance of each unique TCRbeta CDR3 rearrangement, sequence reads were collapsed and filtered. Productive Simpson clonality was computed per sample as the square root of Simpson's diversity index over productive rearrangements. This immuneACCESS table, as held by TCRdb, lists in-frame sequences with V and J called but not all clones. Of the missing ones, under half trace to an unresolved V gene in checked studies; the others have no known cause. The D gene and trimming were derived from the DNA, and the V and J assignments and clone size from that table. The sample profile shows 250,000 to 300,000 clones; about 87% of them were found once. The ten largest clones add up to around 5% of the sample.

As to this clone: Its target antigen remains unknown. No qualities accompany the bases; no much larger clone lies one base away.

The CDR3 runs 13 residues from the cysteine to the phenylalanine. Just CDR3 DNA is preserved here, 39 bases in frame from base 1. V is pared back by 2 bases and J by 7 bases, with 11 bases lying between the germline termini. In the germline V gene, CDR1 corresponds to LGHNT and CDR2 to FRNRAP. In Seattle, one collaborating source enrolled patients while the infection was active and tracked those patients longitudinally over the course of disease. Each collaborating institution followed its own protocols to collect whole blood in K2EDTA tubes. For TCRbeta analysis, collaborators shipped samples as frozen whole blood, isolated PBMCs, or DNA extracted from either of those sample types. What the work shows at the level of the full study, not this receptor alone: The quantity of clinical and demographic metadata differed by source and by participant and was supplied without curation.

This receptor was taken from a woman aged 55 to 70 with COVID-19, enrolled during active disease. The chain joins TRBV12-5 to TRBJ2-5; the D segment could be TRBD2, given 6 matching bases. Input material: peripheral blood. CDR3 loop: CASGLTGEGTQYF. The base sequence is TGTGCTAGTGGTTTGACGGGAGAGGGGACCCAGTACTTC.